This is a list of T cell receptor beta chains from one sample in a study of CD8+ T cells in alopecia areata. The data were produced by immunoSEQ multiplex PCR, yet TCRdb's version contains in-frame clones alone and is incomplete. The sample has some 110,000 clones, less than 75% seen once. Sequenced here: CD8+ T cells sorted from blood, sampled at week 4, from a patient treated with tofacitinib. These receptors were taken from a human donor with alopecia areata. CDR3s include the opening cysteine and the closing phenylalanine or tryptophan. D genes are given only for firm matches. Only some rows state a clone size, as once, few, many or a class for expanded clones.

d_call	clone_size	v_call	j_call	cdr3_nt	cdr3_aa
-	-	TRBV7-2	TRBJ2-5	TGTGCCAGCAGCTTAGCGGGGGCCCAAGAGACCCAGTACTTC	CASSLAGAQETQYF
-	-	TRBV19	TRBJ1-1	TGTGCCAGTAGTATCGGGGGCAGTCTAACATTCACTGAAGCTTTCTTT	CASSIGGSLTFTEAFF
TRBD1	-	TRBV2	TRBJ1-6	TGTGCCAGCAGTGATGACAGGGTTAATTCACCCCTCCACTTT	CASSDDRVNSPLHF
TRBD2	-	TRBV27	TRBJ2-5	TGTGCCAGCAGTTCCACGGGACTAGCGGGGGCCCAAGAGACCCAGTACTTC	CASSSTGLAGAQETQYF
-	few	TRBV10-3	TRBJ1-5	TGTGCCATCAGTGATCCCCCCAATCAGCCCCAGCATTTT	CAISDPPNQPQHF
-	few	TRBV30	TRBJ1-1	TGTGCCTACAACGCTCCCGGGACCTACGGAAATGAAGCTTTCTTT	CAYNAPGTYGNEAFF
-	few	TRBV7-9	TRBJ2-2	TGTGCCAGCATCAGAAATGGGAGGTGGAACACCGGGGAGCTGTTTTTT	CASIRNGRWNTGELFF
TRBD1	-	TRBV5-1	TRBJ2-5	TGCGCCAGCAGCTTCTACAGGGGGATGACAGAGACCCAGTACTTC	CASSFYRGMTETQYF
-	-	TRBV29-1	TRBJ2-7	TGCAGCATCCTCGGGACTCCTCGCGAGCAGTACTTC	CSILGTPREQYF
-	-	TRBV7-9	TRBJ1-1	TGTGCCAGCAGCTTAGGTCCGCTGGGAGCTTTCTTT	CASSLGPLGAFF
-	-	TRBV29-1	TRBJ2-1	TGCAGCGTTGGCGGGCGTAGCGGTACCTACAATGAGCAGTTCTTC	CSVGGRSGTYNEQFF
-	-	TRBV27	TRBJ2-7	TGTGCCAGCAGTAGCGGCGACGAGCAGTACTTC	CASSSGDEQYF
-	-	TRBV19	TRBJ1-2	TGTGCCAGTACGGACGGACCCCATTATGGCTACACCTTC	CASTDGPHYGYTF
TRBD1	-	TRBV15	TRBJ1-2	TGTGCCACCAGCGTAGACAGGGAAGGTTATGGCTACACCTTC	CATSVDREGYGYTF
-	few	TRBV7-9	TRBJ2-3	TGTGCCAGCATTAACTCGGGGGTAACAGATACGCAGTATTTT	CASINSGVTDTQYF
-	-	TRBV6-6	TRBJ1-2	TGTGCCAGCAGCCAGACCGGTGACTATGGCTACACCTTC	CASSQTGDYGYTF
TRBD1	few	TRBV29-1	TRBJ2-1	TGCAGCGTTGCCGTCCCGGGACAGGGAGTTGTTGAGCAGTTCTTC	CSVAVPGQGVVEQFF
TRBD1	-	TRBV6-5	TRBJ2-5	TGTGCCAGCGGGGCAGGGGGCGCAACCCAGTACTTC	CASGAGGATQYF
-	-	TRBV15	TRBJ2-6	TGTGCCACCAGCAGAGGATCCGGGGCCAACGTCCTGACTTTC	CATSRGSGANVLTF
-	-	TRBV30	TRBJ1-2	TGTGCCTGGACCCCCGGAGCCTTTGGCTACACCTTC	CAWTPGAFGYTF
-	-	TRBV29-1	TRBJ2-7	TGCAGCGTCCTGACGGATCTCTACGAGCAGTACTTC	CSVLTDLYEQYF
-	-	TRBV30	TRBJ2-7	TGTGCCTGGGAGACAGACTACGAGCAGTACTTC	CAWETDYEQYF
TRBD1	-	TRBV29-1	TRBJ1-5	TGCAGCGTTCGGGACAGGGAAAATCAGCCCCAGCATTTT	CSVRDRENQPQHF
-	-	TRBV14	TRBJ1-1	TGTGCCAGCAGCCAAGGCCCAGAGGCTTTCTTT	CASSQGPEAFF
TRBD1	-	TRBV29-1	TRBJ1-2	TGCAGCGTTGTGGGGACAGGGGAGGGCTACACCTTC	CSVVGTGEGYTF
-	-	TRBV30	TRBJ2-3	TGTGCCTGGAGTCCCAGCACAGATACGCAGTATTTT	CAWSPSTDTQYF
-	few	TRBV6-6	TRBJ2-1	TGTGCCAGCAGTTACTATCGGGTAAACAATGAGCAGTTCTTC	CASSYYRVNNEQFF
-	-	TRBV6-6	TRBJ2-5	TGTGCCAGCAGCCCCGGGTCCCTGGGGGAGACCCAGTACTTC	CASSPGSLGETQYF
-	-	TRBV6-5	TRBJ1-1	TGTGCCAGCAGTTATGGCGGACGGTCGGCTTTCTTT	CASSYGGRSAFF
-	-	TRBV29-1	TRBJ2-1	TGCAGCGCCCCTGGGGTTTGGGACAATGAGCAGTTCTTC	CSAPGVWDNEQFF